Listed below are T cell receptor beta chains from one sample, sequenced in a study of early T cells in non-severe SARS-CoV-2 infection. From the 5' RACE reads, TCRdb called clonotypes with MiXCR, one entry per CDR3 protein. The repertoire holds 20,000 to 25,000 distinct CDR3 sequences, with around 4.8% as singletons. Sequenced input: whole blood. These receptors were obtained from an adult who was a healthcare worker with PCR-confirmed SARS-CoV-2 infection or an uninfected control (not recorded which). Each CDR3 is given with its conserved first and last residue. Fields, in order: V gene, J gene, D gene, CDR3 protein. The D gene is left open where the match is weak.

TRBV19	TRBJ2-4	-	CASSMSLLGDIQYF
TRBV9	TRBJ2-7	TRBD2	CASSPQASGVEQYF
TRBV7-9	TRBJ2-7	TRBD1	CASSLGQLREQYF
TRBV5-1	TRBJ2-3	TRBD2	CASSSAGITDTQYF
TRBV7-9	TRBJ1-5	-	CASSLVGSNQPQHF
TRBV18	TRBJ1-1	TRBD1	CASSPTGAGTEAFF
TRBV5-1	TRBJ2-7	TRBD2	CASSLASGTYEQYF
TRBV30	TRBJ2-1	TRBD2	CAWSGIAGRDEQFF
TRBV11-2	TRBJ1-1	TRBD1	CASSLRQGQGTEAFF
TRBV11-2	TRBJ2-1	-	CASSLRGMGDEQFF
TRBV6-2/TRBV6-3	TRBJ1-2	-	CASSYPSRDGYTF
TRBV7-2	TRBJ2-3	-	CASSLGTTLSTDTQYF
TRBV29-1	TRBJ1-1	-	CSVARPGTEAFF
TRBV2	TRBJ2-3	TRBD2	CASSESSGSYGDTQYF
TRBV18	TRBJ1-5	-	CASSKGNNQPQHF
TRBV29-1	TRBJ2-3	-	CSVETGADTQYF